The next 18 T cell receptor beta chains were all read from a single sample in a study of technical replicates of blood from several donors. Measured with immunoSEQ multiplex PCR; TCRdb has only the in-frame clones, and not every one. The data hold more than 65,000 clones, with 95% to 98% observed a single time. The sequenced sample was T cells isolated from PBMCs. The receptor set was obtained from a human donor in good health.

The CDR3 nucleotides are TGTGCCAGCAGCGTACAGGGAAAGTACGAGCAGTACTTC. Translated, it gives CASSVQGKYEQYF. The gene calls are TRBV6-1 and TRBJ2-7, with D perhaps matching TRBD1 (6 bases). This CDR3 has 13 residues. Trimming cost V 6 bases and J 4 bases, with 13 bases left between them. The germline V gene has CDR1 MNHNS and CDR2 SASEGT.

This clone showed up just once. J is TRBJ1-1 and V is TRBV7-2, with D perhaps TRBD1 (6 bases). Trimming stripped 2 bases from V and 4 bases from J, with 11 bases between. Germline V lookup: CDR1 SGHTA, CDR2 FQGNSA. CDR3 length equals 14 residues. CDR3 sequence reads: CASSLNRVFTEAFF. For the CDR3, the DNA is TGTGCCAGCAGCTTAAACAGGGTTTTCACTGAAGCTTTCTTT.

The chain has TRBV19 and TRBJ2-2; D is perhaps TRBD2 (6 bases). This CDR3 comprises 14 residues. V was shortened by 3 bases and J by 6 bases, with 11 bases between the two germline ends. Germline CDR1 is LNHDA and CDR2 is SQIVND (reference sequence). CDR3 residues: CASSIMGGAGELFF. DNA for the CDR3: TGTGCCAGTAGTATCATGGGGGGTGCCGGGGAGCTGTTTTTT.

The chain couples TRBV7-2 to TRBJ2-3, with 8 bases fitting TRBD2. The J segment lost 2 bases and the V segment lost 2 bases, leaving 3 bases of the junction unmatched. CDR1 and CDR2 from the germline V gene are SGHTA and FQGNSA. This CDR3 comprises 15 residues. The CDR3 region is CASSLNGRATDTQYF. As DNA, the CDR3 is TGTGCCAGCAGCTTAAACGGGAGGGCCACAGATACGCAGTATTTT.

V usage is TRBV19 and J usage is TRBJ1-5; 8 nucleotides match TRBD1. The germline CDR1 and CDR2 sequences are LNHDA and SQIVND (reference sequence). The CDR3 totals 15 residues. The V and J ends lost 7 bases and 3 bases, in that order; junction bases with no gene match: 8. The CDR3 loop reads CASKGQGIVNQPQHF. CDR3 DNA: TGTGCCAGTAAAGGACAGGGTATCGTCAATCAGCCCCAGCATTTT.

This chain links TRBV5-5 with TRBJ2-7, with 9 bases lining up with TRBD2. The ends lost 5 bases at V and 2 bases at J; junction bases unmatched: 8. The CDR3 loop spans 15 amino acids. Germline CDR1 reads SGHKS; CDR2 reads YYEKEE (reference sequence). The CDR3 nucleotides read TGTGCCAGCAGGCCGAGACTAGCGGTTACCTACGAGCAGTACTTC. The encoded protein is CASRPRLAVTYEQYF. Full variable domain (rest looked up from reference TRBV5-5 and TRBJ2-7): DAGVTQSPTHLIKTRGQQVTLRCSPISGHKSVSWYQQVLGQGPQFIFQYYEKEERGRGNFPDRFSARQFPNYSSELNVNALLLGDSALYLCASRPRLAVTYEQYFGPGTRLTVT.

V and J are TRBV19 and TRBJ2-1; TRBD2 might be the D (5 bases). This CDR3 region has 13 residues. V gave up 6 bases and J gave up 2 bases, with 8 bases separating them. Looked up from germline, CDR1 is LNHDA and CDR2 is SQIVND (reference sequence). CDR3 loop: CASRDSPYNEQFF. The CDR3 DNA reads as TGTGCCAGTAGGGACTCTCCCTACAATGAGCAGTTCTTC. The full variable domain, in which reference TRBV19 and TRBJ2-1 provide the parts outside the CDR3, is DGGITQSPKYLFRKEGQNVTLSCEQNLNHDAMYWYRQDPGQGLRLIYYSQIVNDFQKGDIAEGYSVSREKKESFPLTVTSAQKNPTAFYLCASRDSPYNEQFFGPGTRLTVL.

The J gene is TRBJ2-7, the V gene TRBV30; D is perhaps TRBD2 (5 bases). This CDR3 comprises 14 residues. The germline CDR1 and CDR2 sequences are GTSNPN and SVGIG (reference sequence). V lost 0 bases and J 0 bases, leaving 9 bases between the germline ends. CDR3 sequence (DNA): TGTGCCTGGAGTGTGGGCGGACTCTCCTACGAGCAGTACTTC. Protein product: CAWSVGGLSYEQYF.

The V gene is TRBV11-2, the J gene TRBJ2-7; 13 nucleotides align to TRBD2. Germline V gene lookup returns CDR1 SGHAT and CDR2 FQNNGV. Trimming took 4 bases from V and 5 from J; bases not matched to a gene: 5. The CDR3 spans 15 residues. CDR3 loop: CASSWTTSGGNEQYF. The CDR3 bases are TGTGCCAGCAGCTGGACGACTAGCGGGGGGAACGAGCAGTACTTC. Combining the CDR3 with reference TRBV11-2 and TRBJ2-7 gives the whole variable domain EAGVAQSPRYKIIEKRQSVAFWCNPISGHATLYWYQQILGQGPKLLIQFQNNGVVDDSQLPKDRFSAERLKGVDSTLKIQPAKLEDSAVYLCASSWTTSGGNEQYFGPGTRLTVT.

The chain links TRBV9 to TRBJ1-3; no definite D call. Germline CDR1 reads SGDLS; CDR2 reads YYNGEE. This CDR3 is 14 amino acids long. Trimming removed 3 bases at V and 0 bases at J, with 7 bases between. The CDR3: CASSDGSSGNTIYF. As DNA, the CDR3 is TGTGCCAGCAGCGACGGGAGCTCTGGAAACACCATATATTTT.

The V call is TRBV7-3, the J call TRBJ2-5; 8 bases fit TRBD2. Germline assignment: CDR1 SGHTA and CDR2 FQGTGA. The CDR3 is made up of 14 amino acids. The V segment lost 5 bases and the J segment 2 bases; nucleotides outside the gene matches: 4. This CDR3 reads CASSPSGPQETQYF. The CDR3 DNA reads TGTGCCAGCAGCCCTAGCGGGCCTCAAGAGACCCAGTACTTC.

This clone was seen once. CDR3 residues: CAIASGGGLNEKLFF. The CDR3 nucleotides read TGTGCCATCGCGAGTGGGGGAGGGTTAAATGAAAAACTGTTTTTT. The chain couples TRBV10-3 to TRBJ1-4; D might be TRBD1 (5 bases). This CDR3 has 15 residues. CDR1 and CDR2 from the germline V gene are ENHRY and SYGVKD. V lost 8 bases, J lost 5 bases, and 18 bases lay in between.

The chain couples TRBV18 to TRBJ2-1; D is perhaps TRBD2 (5 bases). This CDR3 comprises 14 residues. Trimming removed 5 bases at V and 6 bases at J, with 14 bases between. Germline CDR1 reads KGHSH; CDR2 reads LQKENI. The CDR3 sequence is CASSGSVGGNEQFF. CDR3 in DNA: TGTGCCAGCTCAGGATCAGTTGGAGGCAATGAGCAGTTCTTC.

The CDR3 nucleotides read TGTGCCAGTCTCATTAGCGGTGCTGGGCCCTACGAGCAGTACTTC. It is translated as CASLISGAGPYEQYF. The genes are TRBV5-6 and TRBJ2-7; a weak D match, TRBD2 (6 bases). The V end was cut by 8 bases, the J end by 2 bases, with 20 bases between. Germline V gives CDR1 SGHDT, CDR2 YYEEEE. This CDR3 comprises 15 residues.

The rearrangement links TRBV5-1 to TRBJ2-1, with 13 bases aligning to TRBD2. V shed 3 bases, J shed 8 bases, and the junction held 5 bases outside the gene matches. The germline V gene encodes CDR1 SGHRS and CDR2 YFSETQ. The CDR3 loop spans 15 amino acids. CDR3 nucleotide sequence: TGCGCCAGCAGCTGGGGGACTAGCGGGACCTATGAGCAGTTCTTC. Its protein is CASSWGTSGTYEQFF.

As DNA, the CDR3 is TGCAGCCCATGCGGGGGGACCACCTACGAGCAGTACTTC. Translation gives CSPCGGTTYEQYF. This chain connects TRBV29-1 to TRBJ2-7, with 8 bases identical to TRBD2. Germline CDR1 SQVTM, CDR2 ANQGSEA. The CDR3 runs 13 residues. V was clipped by 8 bases and J by 2 bases; unmatched bases: 8.

This clone has just one count. The chain couples TRBV5-1 to TRBJ2-3; D is ambiguous. The germline gives CDR1 SGHRS, CDR2 YFSETQ. Deletions cut 0 bases from V and 2 bases from J, with 7 bases between. This CDR3 spans 14 amino acids. The CDR3 DNA sequence: TGCGCCAGCAGCTTGGGACAAAACACAGATACGCAGTATTTT. This gives the protein CASSLGQNTDTQYF.

The chain is built from TRBV6-5 and TRBJ2-5; the match to TRBD2 covers 10 bases. In germline, CDR1 is MNHEY, CDR2 SVGAGI. There are 14 residues in the CDR3. V lost 7 bases, J lost 4 bases, and 6 bases stayed unmatched. This CDR3 reads CASKSGRAPETQYF. For the CDR3, the DNA is TGTGCCAGCAAGAGCGGGAGGGCTCCAGAGACCCAGTACTTC.